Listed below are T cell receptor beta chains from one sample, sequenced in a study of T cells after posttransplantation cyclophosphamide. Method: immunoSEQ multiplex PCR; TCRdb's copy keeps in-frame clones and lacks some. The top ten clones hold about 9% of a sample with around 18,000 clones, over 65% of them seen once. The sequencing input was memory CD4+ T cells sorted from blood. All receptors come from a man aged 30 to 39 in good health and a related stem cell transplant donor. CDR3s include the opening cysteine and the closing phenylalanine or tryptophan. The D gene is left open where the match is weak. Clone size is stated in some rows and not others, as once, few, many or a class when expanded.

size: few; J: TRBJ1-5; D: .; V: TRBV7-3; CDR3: CASSPQKQGSLNQPQHF; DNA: TGTGCCAGCAGCCCCCAGAAACAGGGTTCTCTCAATCAGCCCCAGCATTTT
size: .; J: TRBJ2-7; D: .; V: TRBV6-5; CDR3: CASSPGFSQPYEQYF; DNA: TGTGCCAGCAGTCCGGGGTTTTCGCAACCCTACGAGCAGTACTTC
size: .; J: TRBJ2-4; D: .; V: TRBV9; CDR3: CASSPELAKNIQYF; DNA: TGTGCCAGCAGCCCTGAGTTAGCCAAAAACATTCAGTACTTC
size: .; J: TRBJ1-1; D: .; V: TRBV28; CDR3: CASSGGGRDTEAFF; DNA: TGTGCCAGCAGTGGGGGGGGGCGAGACACTGAAGCTTTCTTT
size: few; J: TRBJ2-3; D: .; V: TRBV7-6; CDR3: CASSLDYGAPDTQYF; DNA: TGTGCCAGCAGCCTGGATTATGGGGCCCCAGATACGCAGTATTTT
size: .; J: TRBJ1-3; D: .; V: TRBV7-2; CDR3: CASSLGDPGAGNTIYF; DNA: TGTGCCAGCAGCTTAGGGGACCCAGGGGCCGGAAACACCATATATTTT
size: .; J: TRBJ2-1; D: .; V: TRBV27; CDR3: CATAGRGGFSWNEQFF; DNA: TGTGCCACCGCGGGGAGGGGGGGCTTTAGTTGGAATGAGCAGTTCTTC
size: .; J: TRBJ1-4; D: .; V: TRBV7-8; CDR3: CASTRGEYEKLFF; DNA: TGTGCCAGCACCCGAGGAGAATATGAAAAGCTGTTTTTT
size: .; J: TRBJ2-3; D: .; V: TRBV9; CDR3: CASGGGRDTQYF; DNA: TGTGCCAGCGGGGGGGGCAGAGATACGCAGTATTTT
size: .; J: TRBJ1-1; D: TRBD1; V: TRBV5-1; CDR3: CASRVPGQGFTEAFF; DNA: TGCGCCAGCAGGGTCCCGGGACAGGGTTTCACTGAAGCTTTCTTT
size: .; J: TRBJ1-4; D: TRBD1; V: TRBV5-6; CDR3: CASSSFRDSFNEKLFF; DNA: TGTGCCAGCAGCAGCTTTAGGGACAGTTTTAATGAAAAACTGTTTTTT
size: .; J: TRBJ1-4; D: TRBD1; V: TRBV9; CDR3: CASRRTGATNEKLFF; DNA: TGTGCCAGCAGGCGTACAGGGGCAACTAATGAAAAACTGTTTTTT
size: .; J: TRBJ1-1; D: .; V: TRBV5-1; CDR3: CASSLEEYTEAFF; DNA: TGCGCCAGCAGCTTGGAGGAGTACACTGAAGCTTTCTTT
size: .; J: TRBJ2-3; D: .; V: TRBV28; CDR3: CASSSGARTDTQYF; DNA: TGTGCCAGCAGTTCAGGGGCCCGCACAGATACGCAGTATTTT
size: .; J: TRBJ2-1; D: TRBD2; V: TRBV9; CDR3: CASSVTLALNEQFF; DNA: TGTGCCAGCAGCGTAACACTAGCGTTAAATGAGCAGTTCTTC
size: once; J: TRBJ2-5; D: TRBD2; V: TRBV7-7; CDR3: CASSSGLAGGEETQYF; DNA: TGTGCCAGCAGCTCGGGACTAGCGGGGGGGGAAGAGACCCAGTACTTC
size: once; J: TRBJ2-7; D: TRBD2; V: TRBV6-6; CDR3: CASSFSFSGDSYEQYF; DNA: TGTGCCAGCAGTTTCTCCTTTAGCGGGGACTCCTACGAGCAGTACTTC
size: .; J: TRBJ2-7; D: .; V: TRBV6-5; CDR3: CASSEGRSGQYF; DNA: TGTGCCAGCAGTGAGGGCCGTTCCGGGCAGTACTTC
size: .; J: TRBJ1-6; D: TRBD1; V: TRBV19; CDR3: CASRVGQGNSPLHF; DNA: TGTGCCAGTAGAGTAGGACAGGGAAATTCACCCCTCCACTTT
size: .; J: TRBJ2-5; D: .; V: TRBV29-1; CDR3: CSVGRQQETQYF; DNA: TGCAGCGTTGGGAGACAGCAAGAGACCCAGTACTTC
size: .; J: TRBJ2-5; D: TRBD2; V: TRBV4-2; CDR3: CASSQDLTSWTSGGAGKETQYF; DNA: TGTGCCAGCAGCCAAGATCTCACCTCCTGGACTAGCGGGGGGGCCGGTAAAGAGACCCAGTACTTC
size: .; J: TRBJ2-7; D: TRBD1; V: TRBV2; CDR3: CASSEDRPSYEQYF; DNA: TGTGCCAGCAGTGAGGACAGGCCTTCCTACGAGCAGTACTTC
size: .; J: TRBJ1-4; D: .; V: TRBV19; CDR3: CASSMGSGYEKLFF; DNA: TGTGCCAGTAGTATGGGATCAGGGTATGAAAAACTGTTTTTT